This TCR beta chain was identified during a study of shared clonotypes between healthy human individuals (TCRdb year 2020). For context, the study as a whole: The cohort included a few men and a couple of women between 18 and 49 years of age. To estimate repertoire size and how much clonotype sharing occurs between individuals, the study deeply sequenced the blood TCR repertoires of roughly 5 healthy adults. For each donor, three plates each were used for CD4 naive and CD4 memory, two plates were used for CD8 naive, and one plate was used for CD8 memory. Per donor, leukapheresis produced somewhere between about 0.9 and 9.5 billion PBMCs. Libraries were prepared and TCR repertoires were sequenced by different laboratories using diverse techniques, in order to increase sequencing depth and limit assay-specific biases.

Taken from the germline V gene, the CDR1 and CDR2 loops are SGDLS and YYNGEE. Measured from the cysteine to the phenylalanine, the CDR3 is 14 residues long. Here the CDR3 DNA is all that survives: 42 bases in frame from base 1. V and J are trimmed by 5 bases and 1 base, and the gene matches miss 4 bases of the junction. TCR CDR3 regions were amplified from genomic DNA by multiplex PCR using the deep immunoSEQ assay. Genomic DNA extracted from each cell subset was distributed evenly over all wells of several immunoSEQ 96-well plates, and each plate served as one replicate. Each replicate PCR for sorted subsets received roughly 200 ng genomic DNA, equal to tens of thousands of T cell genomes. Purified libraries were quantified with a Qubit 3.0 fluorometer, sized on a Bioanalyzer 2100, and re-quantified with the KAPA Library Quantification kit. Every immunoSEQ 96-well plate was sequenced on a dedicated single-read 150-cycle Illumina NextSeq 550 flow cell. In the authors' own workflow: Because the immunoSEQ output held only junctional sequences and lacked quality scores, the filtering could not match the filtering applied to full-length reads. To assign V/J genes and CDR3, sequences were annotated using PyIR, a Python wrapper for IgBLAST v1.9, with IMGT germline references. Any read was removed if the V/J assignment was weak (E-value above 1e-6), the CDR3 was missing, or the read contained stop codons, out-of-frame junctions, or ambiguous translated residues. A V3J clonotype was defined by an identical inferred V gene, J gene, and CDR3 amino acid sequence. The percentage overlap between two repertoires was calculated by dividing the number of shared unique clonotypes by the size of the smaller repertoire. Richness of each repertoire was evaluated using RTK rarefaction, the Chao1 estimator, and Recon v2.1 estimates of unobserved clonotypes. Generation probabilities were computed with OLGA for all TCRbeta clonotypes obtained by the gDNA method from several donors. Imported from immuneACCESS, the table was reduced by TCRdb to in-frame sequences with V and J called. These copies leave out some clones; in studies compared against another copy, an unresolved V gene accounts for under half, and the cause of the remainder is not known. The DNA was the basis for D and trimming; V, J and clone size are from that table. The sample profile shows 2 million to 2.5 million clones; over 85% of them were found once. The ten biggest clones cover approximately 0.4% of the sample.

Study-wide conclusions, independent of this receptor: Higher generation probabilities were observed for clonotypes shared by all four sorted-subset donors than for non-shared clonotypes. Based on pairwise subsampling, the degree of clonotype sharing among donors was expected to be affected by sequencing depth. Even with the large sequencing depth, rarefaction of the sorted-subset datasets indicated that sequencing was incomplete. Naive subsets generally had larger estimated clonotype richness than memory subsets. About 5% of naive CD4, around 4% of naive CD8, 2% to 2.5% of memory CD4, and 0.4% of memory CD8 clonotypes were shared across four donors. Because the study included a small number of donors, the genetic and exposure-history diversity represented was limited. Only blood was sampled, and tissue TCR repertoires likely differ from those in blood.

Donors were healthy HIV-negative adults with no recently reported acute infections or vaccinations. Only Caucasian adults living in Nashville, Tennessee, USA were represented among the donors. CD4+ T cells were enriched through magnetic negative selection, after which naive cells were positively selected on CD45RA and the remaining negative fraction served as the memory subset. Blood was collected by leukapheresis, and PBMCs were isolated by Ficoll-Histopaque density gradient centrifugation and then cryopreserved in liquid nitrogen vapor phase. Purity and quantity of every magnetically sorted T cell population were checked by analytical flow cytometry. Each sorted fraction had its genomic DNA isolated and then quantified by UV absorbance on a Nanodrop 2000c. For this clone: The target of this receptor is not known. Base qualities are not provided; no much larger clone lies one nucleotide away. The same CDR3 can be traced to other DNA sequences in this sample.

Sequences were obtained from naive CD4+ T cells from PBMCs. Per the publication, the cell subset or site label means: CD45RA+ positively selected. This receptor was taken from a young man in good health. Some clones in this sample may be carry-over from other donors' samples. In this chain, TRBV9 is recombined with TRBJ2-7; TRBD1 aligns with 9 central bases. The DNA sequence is TGTGCCAGCAGTACCGGACAGGGGTCCTACGAGCAGTACTTC. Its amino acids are CASSTGQGSYEQYF.